This T cell receptor (beta chain) stems from a study of T and B cells in COVID-19 patients. At the level of the study: At median age approximately 30 years, recovered patients were younger than active-infection patients at about 62. Findings of the study overall: Clonality of TRB repertoires was high in active COVID-19; recovery brought above-healthy diversity and richness. CD4+, regulatory T cell, CD8+ and sorted SARS-CoV-2-responsive or tetramer+ T cells were not yet sequenced.

Each TRB amplification used about 230-550 ng of genomic DNA from blood. TRB rearrangements were amplified by multiplex PCR with BIOMED2 TRB-A/B primers. Via MiXCR, TCRdb re-called the multiplex PCR reads, giving one row per CDR3 protein. The table lists roughly 18,000 distinct CDR3 sequences, 25% to 35% of them singletons. Notes on this clonotype: Its antigen is undetermined.

V was cut by 0 bases and J by 4 bases, with 10 bases left in between. Germline loops: CDR1 SGHRS, CDR2 YFSETQ. The CDR3 extends over 14 amino acids. The receptor was derived from a human donor who had recovered from COVID-19. This chain links TRBV5-1 with TRBJ1-1, with D possibly matching TRBD1 (6 bases). Sequencing used blood. This CDR3 is CASSLEGVGTEAFF. CDR3 sequence (DNA): TGCGCCAGCAGCTTGGAGGGGGTCGGCACTGAAGCTTTCTTT.